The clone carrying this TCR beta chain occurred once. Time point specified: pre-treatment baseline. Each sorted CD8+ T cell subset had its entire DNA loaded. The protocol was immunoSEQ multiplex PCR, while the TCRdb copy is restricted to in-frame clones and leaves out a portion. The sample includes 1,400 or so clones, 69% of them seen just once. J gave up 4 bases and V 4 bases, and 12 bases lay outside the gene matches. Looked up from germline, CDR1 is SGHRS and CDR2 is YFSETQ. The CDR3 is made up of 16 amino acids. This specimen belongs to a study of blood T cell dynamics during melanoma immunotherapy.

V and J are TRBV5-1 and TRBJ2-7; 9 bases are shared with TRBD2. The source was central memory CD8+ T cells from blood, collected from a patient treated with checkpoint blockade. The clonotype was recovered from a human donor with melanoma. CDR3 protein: CASSTRSGSSLYEQYF. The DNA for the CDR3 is TGCGCCAGCAGCACACGTAGCGGGAGCTCCTTATACGAGCAGTACTTC. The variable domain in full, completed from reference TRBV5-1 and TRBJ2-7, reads KAGVTQTPRYLIKTRGQQVTLSCSPISGHRSVSWYQQTPGQGLQFLFEYFSETQRNKGNFPGRFSGRQFSNSRSEMNVSTLELGDSALYLCASSTRSGSSLYEQYFGPGTRLTVT.